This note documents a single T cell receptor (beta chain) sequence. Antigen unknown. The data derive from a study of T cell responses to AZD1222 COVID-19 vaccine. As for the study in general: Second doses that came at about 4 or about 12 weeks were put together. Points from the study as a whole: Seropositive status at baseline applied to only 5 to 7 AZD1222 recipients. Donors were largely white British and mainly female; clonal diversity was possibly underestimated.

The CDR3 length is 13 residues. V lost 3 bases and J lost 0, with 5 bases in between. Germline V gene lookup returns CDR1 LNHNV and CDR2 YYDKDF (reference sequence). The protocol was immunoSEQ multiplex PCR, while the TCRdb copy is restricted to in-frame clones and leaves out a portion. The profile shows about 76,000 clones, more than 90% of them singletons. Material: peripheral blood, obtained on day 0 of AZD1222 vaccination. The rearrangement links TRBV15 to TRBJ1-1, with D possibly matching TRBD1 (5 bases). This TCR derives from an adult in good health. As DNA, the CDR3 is TGTGCCACCAGCAGGACAGTGAACACTGAAGCTTTCTTT. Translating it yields CATSRTVNTEAFF.